This TCR beta chain was retrieved from a study of T cell responses to AZD1222 COVID-19 vaccine. General study findings and limits: Donors were largely white British and mainly female; clonal diversity was possibly underestimated. The breadth and depth of Spike-specific TCRs increased once two AZD1222 doses had been given. Reports indicate that nearly half of spike-specific TCRs are directed at unmutated variant regions.

A remark on this clone: Its antigen remains unidentified.

Germline V lookup: CDR1 LNHDA, CDR2 SQIVND (reference sequence). The CDR3 extends over 16 amino acids. V was pared by 2 bases and J by 4 bases, with 12 bases between. Method: immunoSEQ multiplex PCR; TCRdb's copy keeps in-frame clones and lacks some. The sample lists under 120,000 clones, around 94% seen once, with approximately 2.2% in the top ten. The sequence was collected from an adult in good health. The chain uses TRBV19 and TRBJ1-6; no clear D gene. Sequencing was performed on peripheral blood, taken on day 0 of AZD1222 vaccination. CDR3 DNA sequence: TGTGCCAGTAGTATATTACCAGGATCTTATAATTCACCCCTCCACTTT. It is translated as CASSILPGSYNSPLHF. Using reference TRBV19 and TRBJ1-6 for the parts outside the CDR3, the full variable domain is DGGITQSPKYLFRKEGQNVTLSCEQNLNHDAMYWYRQDPGQGLRLIYYSQIVNDFQKGDIAEGYSVSREKKESFPLTVTSAQKNPTAFYLCASSILPGSYNSPLHFGNGTRLTVT.